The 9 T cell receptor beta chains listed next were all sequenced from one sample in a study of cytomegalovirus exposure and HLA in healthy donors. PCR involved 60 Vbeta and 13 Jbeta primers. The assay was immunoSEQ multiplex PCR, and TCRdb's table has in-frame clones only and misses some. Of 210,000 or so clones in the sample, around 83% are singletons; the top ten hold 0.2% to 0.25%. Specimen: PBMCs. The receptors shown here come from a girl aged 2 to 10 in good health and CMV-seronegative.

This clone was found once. The CDR3 DNA reads TGTGCCTGGAGCAGGGAACTTCTTCGTGCTTTCTTT. It codes for CAWSRELLRAFF. This chain joins TRBV30 and TRBJ1-1; D possibly corresponds to TRBD1 (5 bases). Germline V gene lookup returns CDR1 GTSNPN and CDR2 SVGIG (reference sequence). This CDR3 is 12 amino acids long. V was pared by 3 bases and J by 11 bases, with 16 bases between.

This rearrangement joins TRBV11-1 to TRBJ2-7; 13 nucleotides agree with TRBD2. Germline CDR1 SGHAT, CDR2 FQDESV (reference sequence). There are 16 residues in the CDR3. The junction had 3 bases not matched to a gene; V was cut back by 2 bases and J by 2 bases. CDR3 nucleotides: TGTGCCAGCAGCTTAAGACTAGCGGGGGGCCCCTACGAGCAGTACTTC. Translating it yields CASSLRLAGGPYEQYF.

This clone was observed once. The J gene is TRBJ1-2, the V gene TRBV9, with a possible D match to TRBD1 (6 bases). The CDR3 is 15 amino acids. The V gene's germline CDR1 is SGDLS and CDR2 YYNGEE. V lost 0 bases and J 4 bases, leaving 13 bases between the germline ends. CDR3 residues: CASSVAGGAGYGYTF. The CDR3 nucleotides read TGTGCCAGCAGCGTAGCCGGGGGGGCGGGCTATGGCTACACCTTC.

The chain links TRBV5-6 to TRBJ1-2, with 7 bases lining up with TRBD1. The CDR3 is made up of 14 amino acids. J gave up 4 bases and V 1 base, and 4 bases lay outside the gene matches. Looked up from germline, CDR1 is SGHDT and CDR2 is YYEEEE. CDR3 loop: CASSLSNRGYGYTF. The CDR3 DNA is TGTGCCAGCAGCTTGAGCAACAGGGGCTATGGCTACACCTTC.

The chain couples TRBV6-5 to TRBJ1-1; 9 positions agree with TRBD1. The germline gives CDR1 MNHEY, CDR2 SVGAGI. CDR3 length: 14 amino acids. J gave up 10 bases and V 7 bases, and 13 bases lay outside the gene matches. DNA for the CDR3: TGTGCCAGCAACCACAGGGGGCAGAAGTTCGGAGCTTTCTTT. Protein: CASNHRGQKFGAFF.

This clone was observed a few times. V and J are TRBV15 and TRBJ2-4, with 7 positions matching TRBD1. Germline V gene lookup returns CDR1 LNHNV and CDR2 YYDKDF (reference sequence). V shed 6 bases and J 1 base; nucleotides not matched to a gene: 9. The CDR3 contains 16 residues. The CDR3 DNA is TGTGCCACCAGAACAAACAGGGGACGGGCCAAAAACATTCAGTACTTC. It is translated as CATRTNRGRAKNIQYF.

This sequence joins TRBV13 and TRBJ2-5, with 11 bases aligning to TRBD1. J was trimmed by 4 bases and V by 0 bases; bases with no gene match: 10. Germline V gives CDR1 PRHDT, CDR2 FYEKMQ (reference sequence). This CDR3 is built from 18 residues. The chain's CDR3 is CASSLGAGTGGLGETQYF. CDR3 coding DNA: TGTGCCAGCAGCTTAGGGGCCGGGACAGGGGGACTCGGAGAGACCCAGTACTTC.

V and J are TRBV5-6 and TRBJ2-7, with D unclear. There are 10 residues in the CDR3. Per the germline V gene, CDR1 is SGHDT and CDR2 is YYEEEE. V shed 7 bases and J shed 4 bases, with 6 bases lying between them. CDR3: CASRAYEQYF. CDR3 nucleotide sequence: TGTGCCAGCCGAGCATACGAGCAGTACTTC.

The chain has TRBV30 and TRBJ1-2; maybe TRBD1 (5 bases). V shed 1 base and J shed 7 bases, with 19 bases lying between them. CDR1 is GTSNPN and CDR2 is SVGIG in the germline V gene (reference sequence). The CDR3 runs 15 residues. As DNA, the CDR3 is TGTGCCTGGAGTGACTCAGGGAGGTTGGCCGGTGGCTACACCTTC. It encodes CAWSDSGRLAGGYTF.